Included here is one T cell receptor beta chain sequence, with context. Its target antigen remains unknown. Library creation used the immunoSEQ multiplex PCR assay. For the multiplex PCR, a mixture combining 60 forward primers for TCR Vbeta segments and 13 reverse primers for TCR Jbeta segments was used. The CDR3 region of rearranged TCR beta genes was amplified from genomic DNA by a multiplex PCR assay. The Illumina HiSeq System was used to sequence the amplified TCR beta libraries as 87-base-pair reads. Turning to the authors' computational methods: In a later analysis, approximately 74 million unique TCR beta chains were counted across the roughly 610 repertoires, and around 10 million of these chains were shared by at least two donors. Raw reads were error-corrected and collapsed into unique sequences with a nearest-neighbor algorithm that merged closely related sequences to remove PCR and sequencing errors. V, D and J gene segments were assigned by aligning CDR3 sequences to IMGT reference sequences. For a sequence to be retained, a match of at least six nucleotides to both a V gene segment and a J gene segment was required. A rearrangement counted as productive if the CDR3 had no stop codons and remained in frame with V and J, and every other rearrangement counted as non-productive. CDR3 was defined by IMGT convention, running from the second conserved V-encoded cysteine to the conserved J-encoded phenylalanine. The earlier analysis of 587 of the donors excluded sequences that lacked an unambiguous match to a single V gene segment. In an earlier analysis of approximately 610 of the donors, V segments were called functional above 56.7% productive rearrangements and were called segregating when the between-donor standard deviation exceeded 5%. A statistical classification framework was built to diagnose cytomegalovirus status from the catalog of TCR beta chain sequences. In a later analysis, TCR nucleotide sequences were compared against IMGT/GENE-DB human TR gene sequences so that V and J genes could be assigned. Using the TCRdist pipeline, a later analysis assigned CDR3 sequences along with most-parsimonious VDJ recombination scenarios. In a later analysis, every TCR beta chain was defined by the combination of its CDR3 amino acid sequence and its V-gene family, and reads without a unique V-gene family were dropped. In a later analysis, 450 to 600 highly shared, low-generation-probability nucleotide sequences were removed to address suspected cross-contamination and a sequencing artifact. In a later analysis, a clonal expansion index for each public chain was calculated from normalized within-repertoire ranks of inferred template counts. Generation probabilities in a later analysis came from a VDJ recombination model fitted to out-of-frame rearrangements, and those results were checked against IGoR. A later analysis scored TCR-TCR, TCR-HLA and TCR-CMV co-occurrence with hypergeometric tests, applying a repertoire-size bias correction to TCR pairs. In a later analysis, false discovery rates were estimated by permuting HLA or CMV assignments 20 times. In a later analysis, co-occurring TCRs were grouped using DBSCAN, and TCRdist sequence similarity was added for clustering within HLA-allele-positive subsets. Repertoires with fewer than 30,000 or more than 120,000 public chains were left out of co-occurrence clustering, as were roughly five repertoires with anomalous nucleotide sharing. TCRdb took over this immuneACCESS table, retaining in-frame rearrangements with V and J assigned. Such tables are incomplete; in checked studies, under half of the missing clones stem from an unresolved V gene, and the remainder is unexplained. Clone size and V and J calls were adopted from that table, with D and trimming inferred from the DNA. In this sample's table one finds 49,000 or so clones. 26% of the sample is taken by the ten largest.

After removal of 6 bases from V and 4 bases from J, the junction retains 2 bases not matched to a gene. The CDR3 runs 12 residues from the cysteine to the phenylalanine. The retained sequence is limited to the CDR3, 36 bases, with the frame set at the first base. According to the germline V gene (reference sequence), CDR1 reads LNHDA and CDR2 reads SQIVND. This record comes from a study of cytomegalovirus exposure and HLA in healthy donors (TCRdb year 2017). In terms of the full investigation: In an earlier analysis of about 560 of the donors, 250 to 350 Gb of sequence data and 90 million to 120 million unique TCR beta sequences from 150 million to 200 million T cells were reported. An early release that covered about 600 HLA-typed donors contained approximately 320 gigabases of sequencing data and about 93 million unique TCR sequences. Among the roughly 370 genotyped donors, about 85% belonged to the genetic ancestry cluster associated with self-reported Caucasian donors. The study aimed to test whether cataloging public T cell receptors could reveal signatures of past pathogen exposure. The T cell repertoires of 550 to 850 subjects were profiled by immunosequencing and related to cytomegalovirus serostatus. In addition to the first cohort of 666 subjects, a separate validation cohort of around 110 different subjects was used. To predict cytomegalovirus infection status, the study brought together high-throughput TCR immunosequencing, statistical association of individual TCRs with disease status, and machine learning. To study patterns of TCR occurrence, a later analysis re-analyzed previously published TCR beta repertoires from several hundred donors and added high-resolution HLA genotyping. The later analysis used no new phenotypic data to find candidate immune exposures, relying instead on TCR beta sequences and their occurrence across donors. To decide whether each TCR beta V gene segment behaved as functional or pseudogenic, an earlier analysis of fewer than 750 of the donors relied on high-throughput TCR beta sequencing. Donor age, sex, ethnicity and CMV serostatus were compiled alongside the repertoire data. Genome-wide SNP genotypes for about 65% of the roughly 700 donors were used in a later genetic analysis, which treated that subset as a discovery cohort. Every repertoire in the discovery cohort had been generated on one and the same sequencing platform. HLA typing included class I and class II loci at four-digit resolution. The number of typed donors differed by locus: about 620-640 for A, B, C, DRB1 and DQB1; some 500 for DQA1; around 580 for DPA1; and about 450 for DPB1. Roughly five DR-DQ haplotypes were handled as single units for association and clustering, since linkage in the cohort was strong. Across around 400 genotyped donors of the cohort, an average of about 220,000 unique TCR beta nucleotide sequences per donor were sequenced, and about a sixth of those sequences were non-productive.

The cohort comprised 710 or so healthy bone marrow donors. All cohort members were sampled while nominally healthy, although unrecorded immune exposures were likely present. The donor tested CMV seropositive and was one of the 289 seropositive cohort members. Every donor gave a peripheral blood sample, and the peripheral blood mononuclear cells from that sample were used for TCR beta sequencing. The Qiagen DNeasy Blood Extraction Kit was used to extract genomic DNA from the blood cell samples. Broader findings and caveats from the paper: In a later genetic analysis, fewer N-insertions in productive TCRs were reported among donors in an Asian-associated ancestry cluster than the roughly 700-donor mean. Several of the top co-occurrence clusters appeared to be linked to parvovirus B19, influenza, CMV and Epstein-Barr virus, according to a later analysis. In both the original and validation cohorts, the classifier was reported to diagnose cytomegalovirus status with high specificity and sensitivity. Strong co-occurrence of HLA alleles, especially DR and DQ, made assigning TCR associations to individual alleles difficult. A further reported finding was that TCR beta sequences accurately predicted the HLA-A and HLA-B alleles for most subjects in the first cohort. Because the 87-base-pair reads could not distinguish some IMGT-functional V segments, including TRBV6-2 and TRBV6-3, those segments were excluded. An earlier analysis of some 560 of the donors showed that most TCR beta V segments appeared in productive rearrangements either about 87% or about 30% of the time, which broadly matched IMGT annotations. In a later analysis, TCR association rates were found to vary across HLA loci, with the most associated TCRs seen for DRB1 alleles and the fewest for HLA-C alleles. A later analysis found that HLA-associated TCR beta chains were more clonally expanded and had lower generation probabilities than equally common non-associated chains. Only TCR beta chains were sequenced in this cohort, and the absence of alpha or paired-chain data limited detectable features. Approximately 16 rarely observed V segments, including chromosome 9 orphons, were excluded from the earlier analysis of several hundred of the donors because counts were too low. A later analysis found that most CMV-associated TCR beta chains appeared HLA-restricted, with HLA associations seemingly driven largely by CMV exposure. The only immune exposure information available for the cohort was CMV serostatus. HLA typing was unavailable for some donors at each locus, so association tests used only the typed subset. A group of highly shared sequence variants was considered likely to be a technical artifact of the sequencing pipeline. A few of the identified cytomegalovirus-associated TCR beta chains were confirmed in vitro to be specific for cytomegalovirus antigens. Linkage disequilibrium might explain the correlated functional status among segregating V segments, but an unknown experimental factor could not be excluded. Presence/absence analyses assumed roughly uniform sequencing depth across donors, an assumption that may not hold. The study gave a list of over 150 TCR beta chains associated with cytomegalovirus. While some public TCRs were present in many individuals, most TCR sequences turned up only very rarely across donors. A later analysis associated 16,951 TCR beta sequences with specific HLA alleles at a false discovery rate of 0.05. It was suggested by the authors that the approach could potentially be generalized to other disease states and immunological phenotypes. An association between a missense DCLRE1C variant and V-gene and J-gene trimming of TCR beta chains was found in a later genetic analysis and replicated in an independent cohort.

The receptor comes from a man in his forties in good health and CMV-seropositive. In this chain, TRBV19 is recombined with TRBJ2-7, and 8 junctional nucleotides match TRBD1. The sequencing input was PBMCs. The CDR3 here reads CASSGQGYEQYF. The nucleotides are TGTGCCAGTAGCGGACAGGGATACGAGCAGTACTTC.